Sequencing of this TCR beta chain was carried out in a study of tumor-infiltrating lymphocytes in primary liver carcinoma (dated by TCRdb to 2016 to 2017). Study-wide context: Of the five patients, three men and two women aged 30 to 69 years, four had hepatocellular carcinoma and one had combined HCC and intrahepatic cholangiocarcinoma. Tumors of the five patients were stage T1-T3 N0M0 with maximum diameters of 4.2 to 10 cm. Each sample produced about 3.5 to 7.5 million productive TCRbeta reads, and read depth showed no significant difference between tissue types. The study combined TCRbeta repertoire sequencing, expression microarrays and whole-exome sequencing across five regions of each liver tumor, with adjacent normal tissue and blood. A total of roughly 35 specimens from 5 patients, comprising approximately 25 tumor regions, 5 adjacent noncancerous liver tissues and 5 peripheral blood samples, were covered by TCRbeta repertoire sequencing. To link TCRbeta repertoire diversity with the local molecular phenotype, the approximately 24 tumor region samples were profiled using Agilent mRNA microarrays. High reproducibility was observed for the technical replicate repertoires, with mean shared-clone rates around 0.9 and correlation coefficients above 0.95. Broader findings and caveats from the paper: The study included only four to six patients, and the authors note findings should be validated in a larger study. Comparison of CD4+ and CD8+ T cell repertoires was precluded by the use of bulk unsorted samples. Consistent with antigen-driven expansion, pairs of tumor regions showed higher repertoire overlap (mean roughly 35%) than either tumor-adjacent pairs (about 17%) or tumor-blood pairs (approximately 15%). Only the TCR beta chain was sequenced, which likely underestimates true repertoire diversity because unpaired alpha chains were not captured. Just about 7-25% of top clones turned up in all five regions of a tumor, which suggests spatial heterogeneity among tumor-infiltrating T cells. The top 250 clones made up a significantly larger repertoire fraction in tumors than in blood (p = 0.039).

Without any cell sorting, total RNA and DNA were co-extracted from approximately 20-30 mg of bulk tissue using the AllPrep DNA/RNA mini kit. Between November 2015 and March 2016, roughly 5 patients in China with histopathologically diagnosed primary liver carcinoma had their tumors surgically resected. Patients had chronic HBV infection and were treatment-naive at sampling. Five spatially separated regions were sampled per tumor: superior, inferior, left-lateral and right-lateral poles, plus the tumor centre. According to histology, viable tumor cells made up more than 75% of every tumor sample. Fresh tumor and adjacent tissue pieces were bisected, with one half stored in RNAlater at -80 degrees C and the other half sent for histology. This clonotype has just one count. No antigen is known for it. Per-nucleotide qualities are absent, and no much larger clonotype sits a single base away. A single read is weak support.

TCRbeta-specific cDNA was reverse-transcribed from 500 ng total RNA using a constant-region primer and ProtoScript II reverse transcriptase. Three nested multiplex PCR rounds, following a slightly modified ARM-PCR procedure, were used to build the TCRbeta libraries. Multiplex TRBV1-TRBV30 forward primers and a Cbeta reverse primer were used in the first two PCR rounds, each of which was run for roughly 10 cycles. A final 25-cycle PCR with Deep VentR polymerase added sample barcodes and Illumina adapters. Before sequencing, amplicons of 200-500 bp were gel-purified using a QIAquick gel extraction kit. The TCRbeta amplicons were sequenced with 250-bp paired-end reads on an Illumina HiSeq 2500. As for the authors' bioinformatics: Quality trimming of reads was performed with Trimmomatic v0.33, and paired reads were merged with FLASH v1.2.11 so that full CDR3 sequences could be recovered. V, D and J germline segments were assigned to the rearranged TCRbeta sequences by MiGEC v1.2.1b. VDJtools v1.0.0 computed clonotype statistics and Shannon-Wiener diversity indices. To reduce sampling bias, subsequent analyses other than the diversity analysis used only the 250 most abundant clonotypes in each sample. TCRdb reran the public reads through fastp at Q25 and MiXCR, keeping productive beta chains. Rows are combined by CDR3 protein, so each entry shows the most common genes and DNA. The V and J calls and clone size come from TCRdb's table, not from the authors' own analysis. This sample gives around 47,000 distinct CDR3 sequences in total; approximately 70% of them show up just once. Clones ranked in the top ten supply 19% of the sample.

The CDR3 holds 15 amino acids from the cysteine to the phenylalanine. Only the CDR3 DNA is retained, 45 bases long and in frame from the first base. Trimming at the junction amounts to 2 bases on V and 4 bases on J, and the germline ends lie 15 bases apart. Reading the germline V gene gives CDR1 SGHRS and CDR2 YFSETQ. Source material: liver tumor tissue from sampling region 2. The sample's cell subset or site label is to be understood as: tumor region T2, inferior pole. The receptor was derived from a man aged 35-49 years with primary liver carcinoma and hepatitis B virus infection. The rearranged chain carries TRBV5-1 and TRBJ2-5; the D segment may tentatively be TRBD1 or TRBD2, each giving 6 matched bases. The CDR3 here reads CASSFEGEVRETQYF. At the DNA level, the sequence is TGCGCCAGCAGCTTTGAGGGGGAGGTCCGAGAGACCCAGTACTTC.